This TCR beta chain came from a study of cytomegalovirus exposure and HLA in healthy donors. This CDR3 contains 17 residues. Trimming removed 3 bases from V and 6 bases from J, with 21 bases in between. Germline-derived CDR1 and CDR2 are SGHTA and FQGNSA. The PCR made use of 60 Vbeta and 13 Jbeta primers. The protocol was immunoSEQ multiplex PCR, while the TCRdb copy is restricted to in-frame clones and leaves out a portion. The data hold about 130,000 clones, with approximately 17% observed a single time. This sequence was found in a female donor in good health and CMV-seropositive. V usage is TRBV7-2 and J usage is TRBJ1-5; the D gene is possibly TRBD1 (6 bases). The specimen was PBMCs. For the CDR3, the DNA is TGTGCCAGCAGCTTCGGAATCACGGGGGGGGCCGGTCAGCCCCAGCATTTT. Amino acids: CASSFGITGGAGQPQHF.